The entry below describes one T cell receptor beta chain. What it binds is unknown. This CDR3 spans 18 amino acids. This specimen belongs to a study of graft-versus-host responses after intestinal transplantation. In the study overall: Every transplant recipient was induced with anti-thymocyte globulin, then maintained on tacrolimus and steroids for 2 to 3 years. General study points: GvH clones surfaced in recipient marrow, some emerging earlier in ileum or blood. Early after transplant, HvG clones declined as circulating GvH clones peaked.

Assay: immunoSEQ multiplex PCR; the TCRdb copy retains only in-frame clones and omits some. The sample has 100,000 or so clones; just under 95% are singletons. The material was unstimulated CD8+ T cells sorted from spleen or lymph node cells, obtained before transplant. This sequence was found in a human donor who was the organ donor for an intestinal transplant. V usage is TRBV21-1 and J usage is TRBJ1-5; the tabulated D call, TRBD1, remains unverified against the DNA. TRBV21-1 is reported as a pseudogene. This chain's CDR3 is CASSKEAGGRYSNQPQHF. The CDR3 DNA follows: TGTGCCAGCAGCAAAGAAGCAGGGGGCCGATATAGCAATCAGCCCCAGCATTTT.